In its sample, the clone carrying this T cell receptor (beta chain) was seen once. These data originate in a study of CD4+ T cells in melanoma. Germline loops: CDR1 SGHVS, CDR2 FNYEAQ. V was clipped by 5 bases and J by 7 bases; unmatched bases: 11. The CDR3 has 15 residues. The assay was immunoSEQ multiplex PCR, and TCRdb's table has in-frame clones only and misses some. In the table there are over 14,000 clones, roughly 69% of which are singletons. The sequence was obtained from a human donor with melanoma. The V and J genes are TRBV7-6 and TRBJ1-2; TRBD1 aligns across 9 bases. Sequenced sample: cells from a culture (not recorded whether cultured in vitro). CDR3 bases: TGTGCCAGCAGCCAGACCGGACAGGGGACTTCTGGCTACACCTTC. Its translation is CASSQTGQGTSGYTF. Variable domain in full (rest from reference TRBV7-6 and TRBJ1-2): GAGVSQSPRYKVTKRGQDVALRCDPISGHVSLYWYRQALGQGPEFLTYFNYEAQQDKSGLPNDRFSAERPEGSISTLTIQRTEQRDSAMYRCASSQTGQGTSGYTFGSGTRLTVV.